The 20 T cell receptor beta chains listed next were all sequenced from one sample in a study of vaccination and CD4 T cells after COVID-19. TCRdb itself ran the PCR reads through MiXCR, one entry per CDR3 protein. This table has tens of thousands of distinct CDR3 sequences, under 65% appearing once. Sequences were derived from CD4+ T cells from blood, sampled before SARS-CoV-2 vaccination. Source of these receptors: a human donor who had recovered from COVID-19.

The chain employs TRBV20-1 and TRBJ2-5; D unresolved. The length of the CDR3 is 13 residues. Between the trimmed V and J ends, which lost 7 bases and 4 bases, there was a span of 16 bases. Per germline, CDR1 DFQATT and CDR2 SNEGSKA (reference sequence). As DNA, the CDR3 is TGCAGTGGGCTTGATGTCTCCATAGAGACCCAGTACTTC. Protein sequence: CSGLDVSIETQYF.

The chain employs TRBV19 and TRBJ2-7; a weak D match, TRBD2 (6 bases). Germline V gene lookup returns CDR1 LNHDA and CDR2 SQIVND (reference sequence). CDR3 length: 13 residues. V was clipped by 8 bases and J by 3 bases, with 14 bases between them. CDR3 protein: CASGPSGSYEQYF. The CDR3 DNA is TGTGCCAGTGGGCCCTCCGGGAGCTACGAGCAGTACTTC.

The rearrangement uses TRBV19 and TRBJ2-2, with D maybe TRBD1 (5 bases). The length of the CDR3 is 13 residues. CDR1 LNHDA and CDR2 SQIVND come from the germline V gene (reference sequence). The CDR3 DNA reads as TGTGCTACAGGTGGGGCGAACACCGGGGAGCTGTTTTTT. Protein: CATGGANTGELFF.

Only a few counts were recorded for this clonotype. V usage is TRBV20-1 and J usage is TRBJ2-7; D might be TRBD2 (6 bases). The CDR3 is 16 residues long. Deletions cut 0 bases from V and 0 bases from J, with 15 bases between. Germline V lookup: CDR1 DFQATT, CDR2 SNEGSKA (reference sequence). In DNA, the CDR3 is TGCAGTGCTAGAGAAACTTGGAGGGCCCTCTCCTACGAGCAGTACTTC. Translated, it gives CSARETWRALSYEQYF.

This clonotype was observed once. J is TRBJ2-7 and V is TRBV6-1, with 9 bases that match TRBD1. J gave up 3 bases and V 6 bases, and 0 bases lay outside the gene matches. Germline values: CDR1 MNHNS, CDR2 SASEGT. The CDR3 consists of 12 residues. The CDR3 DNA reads TGTGCCAGCAGGGACAGGGGCTACGAGCAGTACTTC. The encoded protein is CASRDRGYEQYF.

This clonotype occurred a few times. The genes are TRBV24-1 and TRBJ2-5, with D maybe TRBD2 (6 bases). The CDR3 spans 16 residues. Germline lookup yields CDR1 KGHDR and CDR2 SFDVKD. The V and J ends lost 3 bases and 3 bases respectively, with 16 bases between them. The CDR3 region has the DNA TGTGCCACCAGTGATCCGGGGCCGGGACTGAAAGAGACCCAGTACTTC. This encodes CATSDPGPGLKETQYF.

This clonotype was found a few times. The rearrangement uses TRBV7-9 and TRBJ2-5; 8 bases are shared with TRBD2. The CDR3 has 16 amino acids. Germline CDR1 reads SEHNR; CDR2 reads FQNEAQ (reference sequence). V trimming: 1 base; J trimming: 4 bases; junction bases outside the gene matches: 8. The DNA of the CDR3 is TGTGCCAGCAGCTTAGGGACTAGCTCGACCCGAGAGACCCAGTACTTC. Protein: CASSLGTSSTRETQYF.

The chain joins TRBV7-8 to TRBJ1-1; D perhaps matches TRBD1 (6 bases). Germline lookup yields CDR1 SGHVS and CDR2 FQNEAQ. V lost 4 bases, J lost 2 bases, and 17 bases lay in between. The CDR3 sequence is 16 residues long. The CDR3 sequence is CASSSSRGGANTEAFF. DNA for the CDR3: TGTGCCAGCAGCTCTAGCAGGGGCGGGGCTAACACTGAAGCTTTCTTT.

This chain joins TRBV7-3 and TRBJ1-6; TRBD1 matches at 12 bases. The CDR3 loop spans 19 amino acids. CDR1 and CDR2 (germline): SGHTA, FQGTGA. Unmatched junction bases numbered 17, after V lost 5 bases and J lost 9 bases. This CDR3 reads CASSSTGTGGFGPTSPLHF. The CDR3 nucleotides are TGTGCCAGCAGCAGCACCGGGACAGGGGGCTTTGGTCCAACTTCACCCCTCCACTTT.

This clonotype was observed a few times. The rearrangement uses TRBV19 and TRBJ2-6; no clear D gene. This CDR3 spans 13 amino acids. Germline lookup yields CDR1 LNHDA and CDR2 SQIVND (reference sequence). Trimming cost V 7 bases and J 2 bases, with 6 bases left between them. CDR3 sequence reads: CASKEPGANVLTF. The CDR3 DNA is TGTGCCAGTAAGGAACCTGGGGCCAACGTCCTGACTTTC.

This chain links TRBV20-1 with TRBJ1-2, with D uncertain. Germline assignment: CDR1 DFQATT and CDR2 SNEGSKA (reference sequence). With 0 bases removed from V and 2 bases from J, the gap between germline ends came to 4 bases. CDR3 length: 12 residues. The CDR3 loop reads CSARDSNYGYTF. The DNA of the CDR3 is TGCAGTGCTAGAGATTCCAACTATGGCTACACCTTC.

CDR3 sequence reads: CSARGLAGGPNTQYF. The CDR3 region has the DNA TGCAGTGCTAGAGGACTAGCGGGAGGGCCGAATACGCAGTATTTT. The V gene is TRBV20-1, the J gene TRBJ2-3, with 14 bases aligning to TRBD2. CDR3 length: 15 amino acids. V dropped 1 base and J dropped 7; count of bases not matched to a gene: 4. CDR1 and CDR2 (germline): DFQATT, SNEGSKA (reference sequence).

The CDR3 DNA sequence: TGCAGTGCTAGAAGCAGCACCAGTAGCACAGATACGCAGTATTTT. The encoded protein is CSARSSTSSTDTQYF. The V gene is TRBV20-1, the J gene TRBJ2-3, with unresolved D. V lost 2 bases, J lost 0 bases, and 12 bases lay in between. This CDR3 has 15 amino acids. Germline CDR1 is DFQATT and CDR2 is SNEGSKA (reference sequence).

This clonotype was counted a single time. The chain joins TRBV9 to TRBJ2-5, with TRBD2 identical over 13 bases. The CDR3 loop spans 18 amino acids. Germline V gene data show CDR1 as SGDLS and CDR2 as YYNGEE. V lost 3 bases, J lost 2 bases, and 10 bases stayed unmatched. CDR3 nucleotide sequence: TGTGCCAGCAGCGCTGGACTAGCGGGAGTCAGTAATCAAGAGACCCAGTACTTC. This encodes CASSAGLAGVSNQETQYF. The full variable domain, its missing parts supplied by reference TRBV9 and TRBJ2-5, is DSGVTQTPKHLITATGQRVTLRCSPRSGDLSVYWYQQSLDQGLQFLIQYYNGEERAKGNILERFSAQQFPDLHSELNLSSLELGDSALYFCASSAGLAGVSNQETQYFGPGTRLLVL.

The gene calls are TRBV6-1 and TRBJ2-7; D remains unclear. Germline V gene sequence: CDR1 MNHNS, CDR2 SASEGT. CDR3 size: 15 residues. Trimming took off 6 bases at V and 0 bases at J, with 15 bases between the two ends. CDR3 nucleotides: TGTGCCAGCAGACCCTCCTTGACTGCCTCCTACGAGCAGTACTTC. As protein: CASRPSLTASYEQYF.

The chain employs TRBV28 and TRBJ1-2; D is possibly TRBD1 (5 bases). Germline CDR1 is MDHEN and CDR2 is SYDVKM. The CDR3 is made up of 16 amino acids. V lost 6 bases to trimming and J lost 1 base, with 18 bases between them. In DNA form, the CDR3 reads TGTGCCAGCAGCTCCTACCGGGACTCCCATAACTATGGCTACACCTTC. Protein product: CASSSYRDSHNYGYTF.

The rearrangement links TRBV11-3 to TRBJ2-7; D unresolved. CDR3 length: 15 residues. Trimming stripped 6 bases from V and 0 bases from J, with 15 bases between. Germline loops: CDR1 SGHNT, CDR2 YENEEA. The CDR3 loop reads CASSLDQDHSYEQYF. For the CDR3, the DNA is TGTGCCAGCAGTCTTGACCAGGATCACTCCTACGAGCAGTACTTC.

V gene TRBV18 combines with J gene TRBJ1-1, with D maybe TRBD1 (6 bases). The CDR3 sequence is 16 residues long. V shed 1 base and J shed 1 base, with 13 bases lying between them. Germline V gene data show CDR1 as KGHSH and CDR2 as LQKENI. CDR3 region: CASSPLFGQSNTEAFF. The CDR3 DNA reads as TGTGCCAGCTCACCACTTTTCGGACAGTCGAACACTGAAGCTTTCTTT.

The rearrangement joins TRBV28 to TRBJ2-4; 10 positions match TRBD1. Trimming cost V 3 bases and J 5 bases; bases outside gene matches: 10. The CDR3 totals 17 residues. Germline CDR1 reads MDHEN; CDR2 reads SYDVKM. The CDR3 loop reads CASSFLGTGDEENIQYF. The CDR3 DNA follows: TGTGCCAGCAGTTTTCTGGGGACAGGGGACGAAGAAAACATTCAGTACTTC.

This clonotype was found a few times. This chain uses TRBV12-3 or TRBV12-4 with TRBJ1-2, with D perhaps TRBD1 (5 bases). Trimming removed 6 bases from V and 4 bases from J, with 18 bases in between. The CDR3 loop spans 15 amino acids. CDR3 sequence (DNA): TGTGCCAGCAGATCCGATAGGGGTTCCGTCTATGGCTACACCTTC. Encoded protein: CASRSDRGSVYGYTF.